The source of this T cell receptor (beta chain) is a study of beta chain features in type 1 diabetes. Expressed TCRB transcripts were sequenced, since all the RNA that had been isolated was reverse transcribed. Profiled with immunoSEQ multiplex PCR; TCRdb holds only in-frame clones, not every one. The sample has under 300,000 clones; approximately 24% are singletons. General study results and limits: TCRB CDR3s from Type 1 diabetes patients were moderately but significantly shorter in all four CD4+ subsets.

In regard to this clone: Antigen: not known.

There are 16 residues in the CDR3. CDR1 is MDHEN and CDR2 is SYDVKM in the germline V gene. The V and J ends lost 2 bases and 6 bases, in that order; junction bases with no gene match: 7. The sequencing sample was made of naive CD4+ T cells from blood. This receptor was obtained from a woman aged 25 to 45 with type 1 diabetes. V and J are TRBV28 and TRBJ2-1, with 10 positions matching TRBD2. CDR3 amino acids: CASSLHVAGGRNEQFF. The CDR3 nucleotides read TGTGCCAGCAGTTTACACGTAGCGGGAGGACGCAATGAGCAGTTCTTC.